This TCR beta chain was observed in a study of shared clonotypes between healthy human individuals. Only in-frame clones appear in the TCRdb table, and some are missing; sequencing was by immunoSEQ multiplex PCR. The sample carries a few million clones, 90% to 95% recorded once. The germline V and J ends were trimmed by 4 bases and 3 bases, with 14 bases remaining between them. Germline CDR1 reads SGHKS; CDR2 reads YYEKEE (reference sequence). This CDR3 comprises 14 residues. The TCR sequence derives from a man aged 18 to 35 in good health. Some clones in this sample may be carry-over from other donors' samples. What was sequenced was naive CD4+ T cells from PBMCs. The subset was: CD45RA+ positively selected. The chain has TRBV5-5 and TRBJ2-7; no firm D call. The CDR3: CASSKSVGGYEQYF. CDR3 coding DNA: TGTGCCAGCAGCAAGTCGGTCGGCGGCTACGAGCAGTACTTC.